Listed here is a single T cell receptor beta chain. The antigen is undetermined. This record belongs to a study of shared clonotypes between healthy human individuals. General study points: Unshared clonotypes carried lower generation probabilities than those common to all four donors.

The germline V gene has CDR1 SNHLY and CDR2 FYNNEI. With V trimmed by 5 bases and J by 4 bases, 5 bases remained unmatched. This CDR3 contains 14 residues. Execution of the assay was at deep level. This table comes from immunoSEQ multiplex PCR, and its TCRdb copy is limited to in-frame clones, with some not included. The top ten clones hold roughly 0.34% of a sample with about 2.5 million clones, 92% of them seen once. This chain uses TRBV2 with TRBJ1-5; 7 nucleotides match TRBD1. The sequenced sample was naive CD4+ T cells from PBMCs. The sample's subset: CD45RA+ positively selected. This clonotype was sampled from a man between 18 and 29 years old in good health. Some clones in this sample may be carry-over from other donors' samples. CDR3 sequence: CASSMTGTNQPQHF. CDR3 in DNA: TGTGCCAGCAGTATGACAGGGACAAATCAGCCCCAGCATTTT.